The following is a T cell receptor (beta chain) sequence with its context. What was amplified from RNA transcripts were TCR beta CDR3 regions. With the HTBI primer set, the TCR CDR3 went through a first round of RT-PCR. TCRdb passed the multiplex PCR reads through MiXCR, listing each CDR3 protein once. The table includes 500,000 to 600,000 distinct CDR3 sequences, 35% to 55% detected once. Clinicians diagnosed patients from clinical symptoms, serum thyroxine and TRAb, thyroid ultrasound and orbital computed tomography. The CDR3 is made up of 15 amino acids. Germline values: CDR1 MNHNY, CDR2 SVGAGI (reference sequence). V was cut by 2 bases and J by 4 bases, with 14 bases left in between. This sample stems from a study of T cells in Graves' hyperthyroidism and ophthalmopathy.

This sequence originates from an adult woman with Graves' disease, either hyperthyroidism or ophthalmopathy (not recorded which). The source material was peripheral blood or thyroid tissue (not recorded which). The chain carries TRBV6-6 and TRBJ2-5; D is perhaps TRBD1 (5 bases). CDR3 in DNA: TGTGCCAGCAGTTACCCTACAGGAGAACCAGAGACCCAGTACTTC. Amino acids: CASSYPTGEPETQYF.